In this sample, the clone carrying this TCR beta chain turned up once. The antigen is not known. These data are taken from a study of cytomegalovirus exposure and HLA in healthy donors. For the study at large: Per a later analysis, the roughly 680 first-cohort and 120 validation repertoires shared one platform.

Measured with immunoSEQ multiplex PCR; TCRdb has only the in-frame clones, and not every one. The sample lists approximately 150,000 clones; around nine tenths were seen once. The donors were part of the roughly 110-subject validation cohort, which stood apart from the roughly 700-subject first cohort. Findings and limits, study-wide: Most sequenced TCRs were rare (though some public TCRs occurred in many donors). Cytomegalovirus-associated TCR beta chains were listed, numbering roughly 150.

There are 14 residues in the CDR3. Per the germline V gene, CDR1 is SGDLS and CDR2 is YYNGEE. Trimming removed 4 bases from V and 2 bases from J, with 13 bases in between. J is TRBJ2-7 and V is TRBV9; D might be TRBD1 (6 bases). The specimen sequenced was PBMCs. The sequence was collected from a woman between 25 and 40 years old in good health and CMV-seronegative. CDR3 in amino acids: CASSPRQATYEQYF. The CDR3 DNA reads TGTGCCAGCAGCCCCCGACAGGCGACCTACGAGCAGTACTTC.